This T cell receptor beta chain comes out of a study of vaccination and CD4 T cells after COVID-19. About the study: Convalescent persons amounted to six males plus four females, two of whom were Hispanic. Overlapping spike peptides served as the stimulus for the cells. These peptides came from SARS-CoV-2 and from the common cold coronaviruses HCoV-NL63, HCoV-OC43 and HCoV-229E.

Treatment indicated: approximately 9-day PBMC culture with coronavirus spike peptide pools or control peptides (ViraFEST assay). TCR sequencing followed the expansion of antigen-specific T cells with peptide pools in ViraFEST. The Oncomine TCR Beta short-read assay was applied to DNA of cultured CD4+ T cells. It was from cultured CD4+ T cells that genomic DNA was extracted. TCRdb reprocessed the PCR reads with MiXCR, giving one entry per CDR3 protein. This table holds tens of thousands of distinct CDR3 sequences, 60% found once. Details on this clonotype: Its antigen is unidentified.

The CDR3 covers 13 residues. Trimming removed 4 bases from V and 4 bases from J, with 9 bases in between. CDR1 SNHLY and CDR2 FYNNEI come from the germline V gene. The sequences come from CD4+ T cells from blood, cultured in vitro, collected after SARS-CoV-2 vaccination. This chain uses TRBV2 with TRBJ2-3, with D unclear. The receptor comes from a human donor who received a COVID-19 vaccine. CDR3 residues: CASSVSAPDTQYF. The CDR3 DNA sequence: TGTGCCAGCAGTGTGAGTGCCCCAGATACGCAGTATTTT.